This T cell receptor (beta chain) was recovered during a study of cytomegalovirus exposure and HLA in healthy donors. The CDR3 length is 13 residues. Per the germline V gene, CDR1 is SGHNT and CDR2 is YYREEE (reference sequence). Primers: 60 Vbeta forward and 13 Jbeta reverse. Method: immunoSEQ multiplex PCR; TCRdb's copy keeps in-frame clones and lacks some. The sample consists of more than 80,000 clones, less than 85% of them appearing once. In the case of this clone: The antigen remains unidentified. A junction boundary mismatches the germline segment, possibly from a read error. The same CDR3 can be traced to other DNA sequences in this sample.

Overall study findings and caveats: In a later analysis, most CMV-associated TCR beta chains appeared HLA-restricted.

The gene calls are TRBV5-4 and TRBJ1-1; D possibly corresponds to TRBD1 (5 bases). The sequencing sample was made of PBMCs. The TCR was taken from a man aged 55 to 70 in good health and CMV-seronegative. The CDR3 DNA follows: TGTGCCAGCAGCTTGGGAGTGGACACTGAGGCTTTCTTT. It yields the protein CASSLGVDTEAFF.